The 3 T cell receptor beta chains below all came from one sample that was sequenced in a study of blood T cell repertoires in COVID-19. Method: immunoSEQ multiplex PCR; TCRdb's copy keeps in-frame clones and lacks some. Among about 80,000 clones, 78% were seen once, and the ten largest hold around a sixth. Sequenced: peripheral blood. The receptor set was obtained from a human donor in a cohort sampled during active COVID-19.

This sequence joins TRBV27 and TRBJ2-1; 8 bases line up with TRBD2. CDR3 size: 16 residues. The V and J ends lost 3 bases and 8 bases, in that order; junction bases with no gene match: 12. Germline lookup yields CDR1 MNHEY and CDR2 SMNVEV (reference sequence). CDR3 DNA: TGTGCCAGCAGTTTGTTTATCCAGCGGGAGCGGGATGAGCAGTTCTTC. Translated: CASSLFIQRERDEQFF.

This clone was recorded at least ten times. V and J are TRBV4-1 and TRBJ2-7; maybe TRBD1 (6 bases). V lost 8 bases and J lost 3, with 17 bases in between. In germline, CDR1 is MGHRA, CDR2 YSYEKL. The CDR3 covers 14 residues. CDR3 loop: CASGGEGGNYEQYF. The CDR3 DNA sequence: TGCGCCAGCGGAGGTGAAGGGGGAAACTACGAGCAGTACTTC.

V and J are TRBV2 and TRBJ2-3; D gene ambiguous. Germline lookup yields CDR1 SNHLY and CDR2 FYNNEI. This CDR3 is built from 18 residues. V lost 0 bases and J lost 1, with 17 bases in between. This chain's CDR3 is CASSEASRPQTRTDTQYF. CDR3 nucleotides: TGTGCCAGCAGTGAAGCTTCTAGGCCCCAGACTCGCACAGATACGCAGTATTTT.